The 28 T cell receptor beta chains below all came from one sample that was sequenced in a study of T cells in Graves' hyperthyroidism and ophthalmopathy (dated by TCRdb to between 2017 and 2020). The library was made by multiplex PCR. TCRdb lists the instrument as Illumina HiSeq 2000. The TCR beta CDR3 regions were amplified from RNA transcripts. A first-round RT-PCR of the TCR CDR3 used the HTBI primer set with the Qiagen OneStep RT-PCR kit. The raw public data were reprocessed by TCRdb itself: fastp quality trimming at Q25, MiXCR clonotype calling, in-frame beta chains only. Entries are consolidated by CDR3 protein sequence, retaining the most common genes and DNA. This sample lists around 420,000 distinct CDR3 sequences; roughly 13% were detected once. The ten largest clones add up to roughly 4.8% of the sample. The sequenced material came from blood. Receptors originate from a woman under 30 with Graves' hyperthyroidism.

This clonotype was seen ten or more times. This sequence joins TRBV28 and TRBJ1-1; D remains ambiguous. V lost 2 bases, J lost 3 bases, and 7 bases lay in between. The germline CDR1 and CDR2 sequences are MDHEN and SYDVKM. This CDR3 spans 13 amino acids. CDR3 loop: CASSLTGHTEAFF. CDR3 DNA sequence: TGTGCCAGCAGTTTAACCGGGCACACTGAAGCTTTCTTT.

This clonotype appeared a few times. The chain uses TRBV18 and TRBJ1-3; D remains ambiguous. The V gene's germline CDR1 is KGHSH and CDR2 LQKENI. The CDR3 covers 15 residues. V was trimmed by 6 bases and J by 4 bases, leaving 16 bases between them. The CDR3 DNA reads as TGTGCCAGCTCTCTCAGCGACGGGGTCGGAAACACCATATATTTT. This gives the protein CASSLSDGVGNTIYF.

This clonotype was detected many times. The V call is TRBV27, the J call TRBJ2-1, with TRBD2 matching over 11 bases. Germline V gene data show CDR1 as MNHEY and CDR2 as SMNVEV (reference sequence). The junction had 2 bases not matched to a gene; V was cut back by 6 bases and J by 1 base. The CDR3 extends over 15 amino acids. This CDR3 is CASSRLAGSYNEQFF. The DNA for the CDR3 is TGTGCCAGCAGCCGACTAGCGGGGTCCTACAATGAGCAGTTCTTC.

Ten or more counts support this clonotype. V and J are TRBV5-1 and TRBJ1-1, with D uncertain. CDR1 and CDR2 from the germline V gene are SGHRS and YFSETQ. There are 14 residues in the CDR3. The V and J ends lost 1 base and 1 base respectively, with 8 bases between them. This CDR3 is CASSLNPPNTEAFF. The CDR3 DNA is TGCGCCAGCAGCTTGAACCCACCGAACACTGAAGCTTTCTTT.

Notes on this clonotype: Possible read error: a much larger clone is one base away. J is TRBJ1-1 and V is TRBV27; 7 bases align to TRBD1. Per germline, CDR1 MNHEY and CDR2 SMNVEV (reference sequence). The V segment lost 0 bases and the J segment 6 bases; nucleotides outside the gene matches: 4. This CDR3 comprises 14 residues. This chain's CDR3 is CASSLSGGKAEAFF. CDR3 DNA: TGTGCCAGCAGTTTATCAGGGGGCAAGGCTGAAGCTTTCTTT.

This clonotype was counted between two and nine times. This chain connects TRBV20-1 to TRBJ1-2, with 8 positions matching TRBD1. This CDR3 is built from 13 residues. The V and J ends lost 4 bases and 5 bases, in that order; junction bases with no gene match: 6. Germline CDR1 is DFQATT and CDR2 is SNEGSKA (reference sequence). The CDR3 DNA reads as TGCAGTGCTACCGACAGGGGTGATTATGGCTACACCTTC. As protein: CSATDRGDYGYTF.

This clonotype was seen just once. The chain carries TRBV20-1 and TRBJ2-1; 10 nucleotides align to TRBD2. Unmatched junction bases numbered 12, after V lost 6 bases and J lost 7 bases. This CDR3 is built from 15 residues. Looked up from germline, CDR1 is DFQATT and CDR2 is SNEGSKA (reference sequence). For the CDR3, the DNA is TGCAGTGCCAGCGCAAGCGGGAGGGCCAATAATGAGCAGTTCTTC. The encoded protein is CSASASGRANNEQFF.

The chain recombines TRBV6-5 with TRBJ2-7, with D possibly matching TRBD2 (5 bases). V gave up 2 bases and J gave up 6 bases, with 11 bases separating them. The CDR3 spans 13 residues. Looked up from germline, CDR1 is MNHEY and CDR2 is SVGAGI. The chain's CDR3 is CASSYRELGEQYF. The CDR3 coding sequence is TGTGCCAGCAGTTACAGGGAGTTGGGCGAGCAGTACTTC.

This clonotype was detected a few times. The chain is built from TRBV3-1 and TRBJ1-6; D unresolved. Per germline, CDR1 LGHDT and CDR2 YNNKEL (reference sequence). The CDR3 is 13 amino acids. Deletions cut 3 bases from V and 9 bases from J, with 9 bases between. This CDR3 reads CASSHTDSSPLHF. CDR3 sequence (DNA): TGTGCCAGCAGCCATACAGATTCTTCACCCCTCCACTTT. The complete variable domain, with remaining parts taken from reference TRBV3-1 and TRBJ1-6, reads DTAVSQTPKYLVTQMGNDKSIKCEQNLGHDTMYWYKQDSKKFLKIMFSYNNKELIINETVPNRFSPKSPDKAHLNLHINSLELGDSAVYFCASSHTDSSPLHFGNGTRLTVT.

This clonotype has more than one count but fewer than ten. The chain is built from TRBV7-2 and TRBJ2-7, with 8 nucleotides matching TRBD2. The CDR3 covers 14 residues. Trimming at V came to 5 bases and at J to 7 bases, leaving 10 bases not matched to a gene. Per the germline V gene, CDR1 is SGHTA and CDR2 is FQGNSA. The CDR3 DNA sequence: TGTGCCAGCAGCCCGTCAGCGGGAGTGGGGGAGCAGTACTTC. Translation gives CASSPSAGVGEQYF.

Many counts were recorded for this clonotype. The chain uses TRBV30 and TRBJ2-7; 9 bases agree with TRBD2. Trimming removed 2 bases from V and 7 bases from J; junction bases left unmatched: 9. CDR3 length: 14 amino acids. Germline CDR1 reads GTSNPN; CDR2 reads SVGIG (reference sequence). CDR3: CAWSLIAGAREQYF. CDR3 nucleotides: TGTGCCTGGAGTCTAATAGCGGGAGCGCGAGAGCAGTACTTC.

The chain carries TRBV4-2 and TRBJ2-2; D assignment may be TRBD1 or TRBD2 (6 bases each). V gave up 0 bases and J gave up 1 base, with 9 bases separating them. The CDR3 length is 16 residues. Per the germline V gene, CDR1 is LGHNA and CDR2 is YNFKEQ. The CDR3 protein is CASSQEGGGNTGELFF. As DNA, the CDR3 is TGTGCCAGCAGCCAAGAAGGGGGAGGGAACACCGGGGAGCTGTTTTTT.

At least ten counts were recorded for this clonotype. The chain uses TRBV3-1 and TRBJ1-1, with a possible D match to TRBD1 (5 bases). The CDR3 has 14 amino acids. Germline assignment: CDR1 LGHDT and CDR2 YNNKEL (reference sequence). Trimming left V 1 base short and J 7 bases short, with 13 bases between. DNA for the CDR3: TGTGCCAGCAGCCAAGTCGGCTGGGACGGTGAAGCTTTCTTT. Translated, it gives CASSQVGWDGEAFF.

In its sample, this clonotype was seen many times. This chain links TRBV5-1 with TRBJ2-7; maybe TRBD2 (6 bases). This CDR3 has 15 amino acids. Germline CDR1 SGHRS, CDR2 YFSETQ. V lost 2 bases and J 0 bases, leaving 12 bases between the germline ends. CDR3 nucleotides: TGCGCCAGCAGCTTCGCCAGCGGGCCCTCCTACGAGCAGTACTTC. This gives the protein CASSFASGPSYEQYF.

This clonotype has at least ten counts. The gene calls are TRBV14 and TRBJ1-2, with D possibly matching TRBD1 (5 bases). Trimming took off 3 bases at V and 3 bases at J, with 11 bases between the two ends. The CDR3 has 14 residues. Per the germline V gene, CDR1 is SGHDN and CDR2 is FVKESK. The CDR3 DNA follows: TGTGCCAGCAGCCAGGGGCGGCAAGACTATGGCTACACCTTC. Amino acid sequence: CASSQGRQDYGYTF.

In this sample, this clonotype turned up a few times. J is TRBJ2-3 and V is TRBV29-1; TRBD2 matches 10 bases. The V gene end was trimmed by 4 bases and the J gene end by 2 bases; junction bases not matched to a gene: 9. The CDR3 has 16 residues. Germline values: CDR1 SQVTM, CDR2 ANQGSEA. CDR3 protein: CSVGGGLAGATDTQYF. As DNA, the CDR3 is TGCAGCGTTGGGGGGGGGCTAGCGGGAGCCACAGATACGCAGTATTTT.

The sample holds many counts of this clonotype. The chain links TRBV2 to TRBJ2-1, with TRBD2 matching 12 bases. Trimming at V came to 6 bases and at J to 4 bases, leaving 13 bases not matched to a gene. The CDR3 runs to 18 residues. CDR1 is SNHLY, CDR2 FYNNEI, per germline. This CDR3 is CASSPDPRLAGVYNEQFF. The CDR3 coding sequence is TGTGCCAGCAGCCCAGATCCCCGACTAGCGGGAGTTTACAATGAGCAGTTCTTC.

The rearrangement links TRBV2 to TRBJ2-5; TRBD2 agrees at 9 bases. CDR3 length equals 15 residues. Trimming at V came to 1 base and at J to 5 bases, leaving 5 bases not matched to a gene. CDR1 and CDR2 from the germline V gene are SNHLY and FYNNEI. The CDR3 loop is CASSEVLAGDETQYF. CDR3 nucleotides: TGTGCCAGCAGTGAAGTATTAGCGGGAGATGAGACCCAGTACTTC.

This sequence joins TRBV12-3 or TRBV12-4 and TRBJ2-3; D gene ambiguous. The CDR3 is 11 amino acids. The ends were cut back, 7 bases at V and 5 bases at J, with 7 bases in the middle. CDR3 DNA sequence: TGTGCCAGCATGCGCGTAGATACGCAGTATTTT. It specifies CASMRVDTQYF.

In this sample, this clonotype turned up many times. The chain links TRBV30 to TRBJ1-6; weak D call: TRBD1 (5 bases). The V gene lost 6 bases and the J gene lost 4 bases, with 13 bases spanning the gap. Germline CDR1 and CDR2: GTSNPN and SVGIG (reference sequence). This CDR3 spans 14 amino acids. CDR3 loop: CACLAGTYNSPLHF. CDR3 coding DNA: TGTGCCTGCCTCGCCGGGACTTATAATTCACCCCTCCACTTT.

In its sample, this clonotype was seen a few times. The genes are TRBV10-3 and TRBJ2-7, with D hard to call. CDR1 is ENHRY, CDR2 SYGVKD, per germline. This CDR3 contains 13 residues. V lost 6 bases, J lost 2 bases, and 11 bases lay in between. CDR3 in DNA: TGTGCCATCAGACCCACACGGACCTACGAGCAGTACTTC. Translated, it gives CAIRPTRTYEQYF.

At least ten counts were recorded for this clonotype. The chain recombines TRBV27 with TRBJ1-2, with D possibly matching TRBD1 (5 bases). V was pared by 8 bases and J by 5 bases, with 18 bases between. There are 14 residues in the CDR3. Germline values: CDR1 MNHEY, CDR2 SMNVEV (reference sequence). The CDR3 loop is CASRPSGTVYGYTF. CDR3 DNA: TGTGCCAGCCGACCTTCCGGGACGGTATATGGCTACACCTTC.

This chain joins TRBV12-3 or TRBV12-4 and TRBJ2-1; 7 nucleotides align to TRBD2. The DNA end favors TRBJ2-7, so the J call may be wrong. This CDR3 is 16 amino acids long. The CDR3 sequence is CASSLFRGSPYNEQYF. CDR3 DNA sequence: TGTGCCAGCAGTTTATTCCGCGGGAGTCCCTACAATGAGCAGTACTTC.

This rearrangement joins TRBV5-6 to TRBJ2-1, with D unresolved. V was trimmed by 4 bases and J by 4 bases, leaving 15 bases between them. Germline loops: CDR1 SGHDT, CDR2 YYEEEE. The CDR3 consists of 15 residues. This CDR3 is CASSPWPPGYNEQFF. The CDR3 coding sequence is TGTGCCAGCAGCCCCTGGCCGCCCGGATACAATGAGCAGTTCTTC.

At least ten counts were recorded for this clonotype. The chain employs TRBV12-5 and TRBJ1-1; D is unclear. The V end lost 8 bases, the J end lost 1 base, and 8 bases lay between the germline ends. Germline values: CDR1 LGHNT, CDR2 FRNRAP. This CDR3 comprises 12 residues. DNA of the CDR3: TGTGCTAGTCGACCCACGAACACTGAAGCTTTCTTT. As protein: CASRPTNTEAFF. Together with reference TRBV12-5 and TRBJ1-1, the CDR3 gives the full variable domain: DARVTQTPRHKVTEMGQEVTMRCQPILGHNTVFWYRQTMMQGLELLAYFRNRAPLDDSGMPKDRFSAEMPDATLATLKIQPSEPRDSAVYFCASRPTNTEAFFGQGTRLTVV.

To note about this clonotype: A single base separates this from a much larger clone, so it may be a read error. This chain connects TRBV27 to TRBJ1-1, with D unclear. This CDR3 contains 15 residues. The V end lost 5 bases, the J end lost 4 bases, and 17 bases lay between the germline ends. Germline lookup yields CDR1 MNHEY and CDR2 SMNVEV (reference sequence). The CDR3 DNA is TGTGCCAGCAGTACCTCCGGGTCGACGGGCACTGAAGCTTTCTTT. Amino acids: CASSTSGSTGTEAFF.

The table lists this clonotype with many counts. The V gene is TRBV3-1, the J gene TRBJ2-7; D gene uncertain. CDR1 is LGHDT, CDR2 YNNKEL, per germline (reference sequence). The ends were cut back, 4 bases at V and 4 bases at J, with 17 bases in the middle. There are 15 residues in the CDR3. DNA for the CDR3: TGTGCCAGCAGCCTCAGTGGCTTCGGTCCTTACGAGCAGTACTTC. Translating it yields CASSLSGFGPYEQYF.

The rearrangement joins TRBV20-1 to TRBJ1-1, with D perhaps TRBD1 (6 bases). The V end was cut by 0 bases, the J end by 0 bases, with 8 bases between. The CDR3 covers 14 residues. Germline V lookup: CDR1 DFQATT, CDR2 SNEGSKA (reference sequence). CDR3 coding DNA: TGCAGTGCTAGAGATCAGGGGATGAACACTGAAGCTTTCTTT. This encodes CSARDQGMNTEAFF.